This TCR beta chain was recovered during a study of molecular identifiers for immune sequencing clone quantification. Study overall: In replicates, RNA from approximately 20,000 or 98,000 naive CD8 cells was divided five ways and four parts were sequenced.

Between the trimmed V and J ends, which lost 0 bases and 3 bases, there was a span of 8 bases. The germline V gene encodes CDR1 PRHDT and CDR2 FYEKMQ (reference sequence). The CDR3 covers 14 residues. TCRdb processed the PCR reads anew with MiXCR; each CDR3 protein has one entry. The repertoire includes around 470,000 distinct CDR3 sequences, around 25% of them detected once, and 0.7% to 0.9% sits in the top ten. The sequence derives from a human donor in good health. Some libraries in this study had Jurkat cell RNA spiked in. The V gene is TRBV13, the J gene TRBJ1-1; D not resolved. Material: naive CD8+ T cells from blood, with Jurkat cell RNA spiked in. This sample's subset: FACS-sorted CD8+CD4-CCR7+CD45RA+ naive T cells. CDR3 protein: CASSLGYADTEAFF. CDR3 coding DNA: TGTGCCAGCAGCTTAGGTTATGCGGACACTGAAGCTTTCTTT.